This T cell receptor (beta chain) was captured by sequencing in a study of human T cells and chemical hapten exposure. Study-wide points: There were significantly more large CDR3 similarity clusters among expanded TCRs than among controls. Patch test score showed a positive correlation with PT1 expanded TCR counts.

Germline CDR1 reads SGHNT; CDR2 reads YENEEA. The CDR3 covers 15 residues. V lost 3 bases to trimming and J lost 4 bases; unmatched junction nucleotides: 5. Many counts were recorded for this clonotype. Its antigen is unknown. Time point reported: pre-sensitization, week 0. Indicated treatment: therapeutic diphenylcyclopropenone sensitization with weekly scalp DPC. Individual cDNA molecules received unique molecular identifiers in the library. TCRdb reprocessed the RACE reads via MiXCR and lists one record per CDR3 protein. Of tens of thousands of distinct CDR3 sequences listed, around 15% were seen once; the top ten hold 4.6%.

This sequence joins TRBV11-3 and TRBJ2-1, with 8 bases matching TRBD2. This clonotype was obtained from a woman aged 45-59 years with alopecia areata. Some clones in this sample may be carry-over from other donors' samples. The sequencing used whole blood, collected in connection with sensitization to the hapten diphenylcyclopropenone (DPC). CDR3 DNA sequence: TGTGCCAGCAGCTTGGGGACTAGGGAATACAATGAGCAGTTCTTC. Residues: CASSLGTREYNEQFF.